This TCR beta chain was recovered during a study of T cells in Graves' hyperthyroidism and ophthalmopathy. Study-wide results and caveats: For ophthalmopathy, model prediction preceded onset by a median 6.5 months. Most clonotypes expanded in the thyroid (above 0.001) were also present in blood.

Deletions cut 1 base from V and 7 bases from J, with 14 bases between. This CDR3 is built from 15 residues. Germline CDR1 MGHRA, CDR2 YSYEKL. TCR beta CDR3 region amplification was performed from RNA transcripts. Researchers ran a first-round RT-PCR on the TCR CDR3 using the HTBI primer set. TCRdb ran MiXCR on the multiplex PCR reads and lists one entry per CDR3 protein. The sample yields 300,000 to 400,000 distinct CDR3 sequences, about 20% seen once. PBMCs were obtained from over 8.5 ml fresh peripheral blood. A note on this clonotype: Its antigen is unknown.

The V gene is TRBV4-1, the J gene TRBJ1-3; no firm D call. Sequencing used blood. The receptor's source is a woman between 45 and 60 years old with Graves' hyperthyroidism. The CDR3 spells CASSQVPSSRNTIYF. The CDR3 bases are TGCGCCAGCAGCCAAGTGCCCTCTTCGAGGAACACCATATATTTT.